These 13 T cell receptor beta chains were all obtained from the same sample, sequenced in a study of CD8 T cells in ankylosing spondylitis. Via MiXCR, TCRdb re-called the 5' RACE reads, giving one row per CDR3 protein. Here the sample spans 300,000 to 350,000 distinct CDR3 sequences, roughly 14% being singletons. Sample: blood, either unsorted or a sorted T cell fraction (not recorded which). These receptors came from a male donor with ankylosing spondylitis or in good health (not recorded which).

The chain has TRBV5-1 and TRBJ1-5; possibly TRBD1 for D (5 bases). The CDR3 totals 14 residues. CDR1 is SGHRS, CDR2 YFSETQ, per germline. V was shortened by 2 bases and J by 7 bases, with 13 bases between the two germline ends. The CDR3 nucleotides are TGCGCCAGCAGCTTAGAATGGGGGGGGCAGCCCCAGCATTTT. Protein sequence: CASSLEWGGQPQHF.

This chain connects TRBV5-1 to TRBJ2-3; 8 bases align to TRBD1. The trim removed 4 bases at V and 3 bases at J, leaving 4 bases unmatched. Germline loops: CDR1 SGHRS, CDR2 YFSETQ. The CDR3 covers 14 residues. The CDR3 here is CASSGQGGTDTQYF. CDR3 DNA sequence: TGCGCCAGCAGCGGACAGGGAGGAACAGATACGCAGTATTTT.

This clonotype appeared many times. J is TRBJ1-1 and V is TRBV10-3; D gene ambiguous. The CDR3 length is 11 residues. Trimming took off 4 bases at V and 5 bases at J, with 5 bases between the two ends. Looked up from germline, CDR1 is ENHRY and CDR2 is SYGVKD. CDR3 region: CAISGGTEAFF. The DNA of the CDR3 is TGTGCCATCAGTGGAGGGACTGAAGCTTTCTTT.

This clonotype was observed a handful of times. The chain links TRBV29-1 to TRBJ2-5; 11 nucleotides agree with TRBD2. The CDR3 sequence is 14 residues long. Germline V gives CDR1 SQVTM, CDR2 ANQGSEA. Germline trimming cut 2 bases from V and 1 base from J; bases unmatched to any gene: 0. Written as DNA, the CDR3 is TGCAGCGTTGAACTAGCGGGGGGCCAAGAGACCCAGTACTTC. Its protein product is CSVELAGGQETQYF.

This clonotype has a handful of counts. V is TRBV20-1 and J is TRBJ2-3; D is perhaps TRBD1 or TRBD2 (5 bases each). There are 12 residues in the CDR3. Trimming left V 6 bases short and J 5 bases short, with 12 bases between. The V gene's germline CDR1 is DFQATT and CDR2 SNEGSKA (reference sequence). CDR3 in amino acids: CSAGQGVDTQYF. CDR3 nucleotides: TGCAGTGCGGGGCAGGGAGTAGATACGCAGTATTTT.

This clonotype turned up a few times. The chain recombines TRBV7-7 with TRBJ2-1; perhaps TRBD2 as D (7 bases). Germline V gives CDR1 SSHAT, CDR2 FNYEAQ (reference sequence). V was clipped by 5 bases and J by 1 base, with 18 bases between them. This CDR3 is built from 17 residues. CDR3 sequence (DNA): TGTGCCAGCAGCCCCCTAGGGGGGGGCGGTTCCTACAATGAGCAGTTCTTC. This sequence encodes CASSPLGGGGSYNEQFF.

This clonotype was recorded at least ten times. The chain uses TRBV24-1 and TRBJ2-1, with D perhaps assigned TRBD1 or TRBD2 (5 bases each). CDR1 is KGHDR, CDR2 SFDVKD, per germline. This CDR3 spans 17 amino acids. V shed 4 bases and J shed 8 bases, with 23 bases lying between them. In DNA form, the CDR3 reads TGTGCCACCAGTGACAGCCAACTAGGTTGGGGACGGGATGAGCAGTTCTTC. The encoded protein is CATSDSQLGWGRDEQFF.

The chain carries TRBV20-1 and TRBJ2-2, with 10 bases matching TRBD2. CDR1 and CDR2 (germline): DFQATT, SNEGSKA (reference sequence). Unmatched junction bases numbered 11, after V lost 0 bases and J lost 7 bases. The CDR3 consists of 17 residues. CDR3: CSARDWLAGERVGELFF. Here the CDR3 DNA reads TGCAGTGCTAGAGATTGGCTAGCGGGAGAAAGGGTCGGGGAGCTGTTTTTT.

The CDR3 nucleotides are TGTGCCATCAGGGACTCCGAAGGCGAGCAGTACTTC. Translation gives CAIRDSEGEQYF. This chain links TRBV10-3 with TRBJ2-7; the D gene is possibly TRBD2 (5 bases). Germline CDR1 ENHRY, CDR2 SYGVKD. V was pared by 6 bases and J by 6 bases, with 12 bases between. The CDR3 sequence is 12 residues long.

The rearrangement links TRBV7-2 to TRBJ2-1; the D gene is possibly TRBD1 (5 bases). The germline V gene encodes CDR1 SGHTA and CDR2 FQGNSA. Between the trimmed V and J ends, which lost 5 bases and 3 bases, there was a span of 14 bases. The CDR3 is 15 residues long. The CDR3 protein is CASSPGQGNYNEQFF. The CDR3 nucleotides are TGTGCCAGCAGCCCCGGCCAGGGCAACTACAATGAGCAGTTCTTC.

This clonotype was counted between two and nine times. The V call is TRBV28, the J call TRBJ2-1, with 9 nucleotides matching TRBD2. There are 15 residues in the CDR3. Germline V gene sequence: CDR1 MDHEN, CDR2 SYDVKM. The V and J ends lost 8 bases and 7 bases, in that order; junction bases with no gene match: 12. The CDR3, as DNA: TGTGCCAGCGTTGGGGAGCGGGAGGTAACGAATGAGCAGTTCTTC. It codes for CASVGEREVTNEQFF.

The chain joins TRBV11-2 to TRBJ2-3; 10 bases match TRBD2. CDR3 size: 21 residues. CDR1 is SGHAT, CDR2 FQNNGV, per germline. V gave up 3 bases and J gave up 0 bases; unmatched junction bases: 18. This CDR3 is CASSLPMGGTSETGSTDTQYF. In DNA form, the CDR3 reads TGTGCCAGCAGCTTGCCGATGGGGGGGACTAGCGAGACGGGGAGCACAGATACGCAGTATTTT.

As concerns this clonotype: Sequence at one end of the junction differs from germline and may be a read error. The chain combines TRBV20-1 with TRBJ1-4; D call uncertain. The CDR3 totals 16 residues. The germline CDR1 and CDR2 sequences are DFQATT and SNEGSKA (reference sequence). The CDR3 reads CCARRGGLATNEKLFF. The CDR3 region has the DNA TGCTGTGCTAGACGAGGAGGCCTCGCAACTAATGAAAAACTGTTTTTT.